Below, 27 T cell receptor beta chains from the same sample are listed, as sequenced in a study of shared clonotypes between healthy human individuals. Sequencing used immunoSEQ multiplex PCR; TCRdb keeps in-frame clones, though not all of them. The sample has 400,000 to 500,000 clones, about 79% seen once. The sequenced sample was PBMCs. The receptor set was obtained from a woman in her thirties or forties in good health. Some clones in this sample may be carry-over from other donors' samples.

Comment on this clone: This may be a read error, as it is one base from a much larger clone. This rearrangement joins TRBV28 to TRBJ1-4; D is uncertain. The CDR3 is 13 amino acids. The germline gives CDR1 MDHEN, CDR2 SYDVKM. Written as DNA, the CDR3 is TGTGCCAGCAAAAACGCAACTAATGAAAAACTGGTTTTT. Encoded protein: CASKNATNEKLVF.

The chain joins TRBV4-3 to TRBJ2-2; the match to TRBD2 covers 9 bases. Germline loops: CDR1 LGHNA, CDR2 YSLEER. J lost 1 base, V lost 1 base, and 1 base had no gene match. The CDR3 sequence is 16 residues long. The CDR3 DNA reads TGCGCCAGCAGCCAAGGACTAGCGGAGAACACCGGGGAGCTGTTTTTT. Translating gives CASSQGLAENTGELFF.

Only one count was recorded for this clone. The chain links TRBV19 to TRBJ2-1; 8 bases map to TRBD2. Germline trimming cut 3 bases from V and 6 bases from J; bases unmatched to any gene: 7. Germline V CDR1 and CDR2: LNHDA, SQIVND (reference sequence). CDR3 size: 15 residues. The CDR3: CASSIQAGVGNEQFF. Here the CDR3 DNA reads TGTGCCAGTAGTATTCAAGCGGGAGTCGGCAATGAGCAGTTCTTC.

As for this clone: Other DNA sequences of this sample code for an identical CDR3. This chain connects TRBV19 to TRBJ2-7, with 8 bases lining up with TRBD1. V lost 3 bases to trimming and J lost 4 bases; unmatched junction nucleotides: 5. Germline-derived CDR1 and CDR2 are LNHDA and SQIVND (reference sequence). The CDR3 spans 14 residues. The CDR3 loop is CASSIRQGFYEQYF. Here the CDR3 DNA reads TGTGCCAGTAGTATTCGACAGGGGTTTTACGAGCAGTACTTC.

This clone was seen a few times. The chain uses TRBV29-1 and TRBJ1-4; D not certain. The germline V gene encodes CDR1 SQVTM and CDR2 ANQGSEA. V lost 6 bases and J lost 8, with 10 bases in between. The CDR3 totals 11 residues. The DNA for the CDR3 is TGCAGCGTCACGAAAGGGGAAAAACTGTTTTTT. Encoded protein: CSVTKGEKLFF.

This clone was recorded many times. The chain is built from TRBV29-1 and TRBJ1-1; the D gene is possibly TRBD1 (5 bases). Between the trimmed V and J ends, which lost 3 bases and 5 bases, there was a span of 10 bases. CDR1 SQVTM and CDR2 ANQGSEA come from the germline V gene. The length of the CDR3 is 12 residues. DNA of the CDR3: TGCAGCGTTGAGCCGGGGGGAACTGAAGCTTTCTTT. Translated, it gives CSVEPGGTEAFF. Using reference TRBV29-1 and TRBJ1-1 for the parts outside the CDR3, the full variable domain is SAVISQKPSRDICQRGTSLTIQCQVDSQVTMMFWYRQQPGQSLTLIATANQGSEATYESGFVIDKFPISRPNLTFSTLTVSNMSPEDSSIYLCSVEPGGTEAFFGQGTRLTVV.

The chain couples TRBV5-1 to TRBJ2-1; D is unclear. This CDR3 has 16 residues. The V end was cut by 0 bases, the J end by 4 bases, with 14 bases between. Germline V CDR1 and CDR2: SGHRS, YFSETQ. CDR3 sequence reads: CASSLGGRTTYNEQFF. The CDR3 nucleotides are TGCGCCAGCAGCTTGGGAGGTAGGACGACTTACAATGAGCAGTTCTTC.

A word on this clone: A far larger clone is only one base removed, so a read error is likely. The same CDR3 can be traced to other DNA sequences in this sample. The CDR3 protein is CASSKDAAGAEEQYF. In DNA, the CDR3 is TGTGCCAGCAGCAAAGACGCAGCGGGAGCGGAGGAGCAGTACTTC. The chain links TRBV21-1 to TRBJ2-7; the D call TRBD2 from the table was never checked on the DNA. TRBV21-1 is termed a pseudogene. The CDR3 length is 15 residues.

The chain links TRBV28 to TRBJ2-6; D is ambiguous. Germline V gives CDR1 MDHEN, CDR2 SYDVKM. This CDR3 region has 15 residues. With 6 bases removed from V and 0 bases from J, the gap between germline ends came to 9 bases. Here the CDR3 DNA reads TGTGCCAGCAGCCGCCGGCCCTCTGGGGCCAACGTCCTGACTTTC. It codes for CASSRRPSGANVLTF.

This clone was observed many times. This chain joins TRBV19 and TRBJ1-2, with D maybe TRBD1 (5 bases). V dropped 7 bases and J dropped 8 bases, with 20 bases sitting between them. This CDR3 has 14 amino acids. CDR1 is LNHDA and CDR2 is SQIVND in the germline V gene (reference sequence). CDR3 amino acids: CASTARGGDGGYTF. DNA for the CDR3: TGTGCCAGTACCGCCCGAGGAGGGGATGGAGGCTACACCTTC.

CDR3 nucleotides: TGTGCCAGCTCACCGTCTCTGCCGGAACTGAGCTACGAGCAGTACTTC. Translation: CASSPSLPELSYEQYF. The rearrangement uses TRBV18 and TRBJ2-7; no firm D call. V was cut by 3 bases and J by 3 bases, with 18 bases left in between. CDR1 is KGHSH and CDR2 is LQKENI in the germline V gene. CDR3 length equals 16 residues.

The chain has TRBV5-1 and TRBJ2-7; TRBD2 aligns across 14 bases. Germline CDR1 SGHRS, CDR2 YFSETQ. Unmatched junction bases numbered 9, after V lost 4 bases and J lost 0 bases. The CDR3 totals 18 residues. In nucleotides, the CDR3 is TGCGCCAGCAGCCCTGGACTAGCGGGAGGCTCCTTCTCCTACGAGCAGTACTTC. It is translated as CASSPGLAGGSFSYEQYF.

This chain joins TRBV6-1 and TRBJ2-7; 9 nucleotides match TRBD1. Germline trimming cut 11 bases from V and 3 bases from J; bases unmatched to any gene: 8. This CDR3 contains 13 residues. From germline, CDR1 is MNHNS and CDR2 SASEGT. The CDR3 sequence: CACGTGRDYEQYF. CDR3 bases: TGTGCCTGCGGGACAGGGCGAGACTACGAGCAGTACTTC.

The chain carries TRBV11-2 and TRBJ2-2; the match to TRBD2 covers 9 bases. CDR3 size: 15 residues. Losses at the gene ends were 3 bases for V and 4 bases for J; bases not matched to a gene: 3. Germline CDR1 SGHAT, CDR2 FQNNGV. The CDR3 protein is CASSFNSGSTGELFF. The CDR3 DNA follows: TGTGCCAGCAGCTTCAATAGCGGGAGCACCGGGGAGCTGTTTTTT.

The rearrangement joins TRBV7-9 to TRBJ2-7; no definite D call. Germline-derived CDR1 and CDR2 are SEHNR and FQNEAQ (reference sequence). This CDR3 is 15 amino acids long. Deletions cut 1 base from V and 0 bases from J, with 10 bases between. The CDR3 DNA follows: TGTGCCAGCAGCTTAGGACCGCCGAGCTCCTACGAGCAGTACTTC. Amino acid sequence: CASSLGPPSSYEQYF.

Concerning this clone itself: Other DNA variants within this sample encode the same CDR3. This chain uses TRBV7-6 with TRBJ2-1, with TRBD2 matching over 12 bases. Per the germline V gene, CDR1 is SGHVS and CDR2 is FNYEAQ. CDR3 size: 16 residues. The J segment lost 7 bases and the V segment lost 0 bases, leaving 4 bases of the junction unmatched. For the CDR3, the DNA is TGTGCCAGCAGCTTAGCGACTAGCGGGAGTAGGAATGAGCAGTTCTTC. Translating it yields CASSLATSGSRNEQFF.

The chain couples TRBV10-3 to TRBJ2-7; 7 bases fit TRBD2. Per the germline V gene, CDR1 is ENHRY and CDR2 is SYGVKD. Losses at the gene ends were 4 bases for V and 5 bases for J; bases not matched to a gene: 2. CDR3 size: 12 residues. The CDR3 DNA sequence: TGTGCCATCAGTGGGGAGGGGCACGAGCAGTACTTC. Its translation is CAISGEGHEQYF.

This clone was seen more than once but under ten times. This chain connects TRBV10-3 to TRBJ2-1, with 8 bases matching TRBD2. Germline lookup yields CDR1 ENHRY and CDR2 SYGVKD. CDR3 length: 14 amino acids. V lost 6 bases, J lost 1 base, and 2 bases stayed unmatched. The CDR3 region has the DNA TGTGCCATCAGCTCTAGCGGGTCCTACAATGAGCAGTTCTTC. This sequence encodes CAISSSGSYNEQFF.

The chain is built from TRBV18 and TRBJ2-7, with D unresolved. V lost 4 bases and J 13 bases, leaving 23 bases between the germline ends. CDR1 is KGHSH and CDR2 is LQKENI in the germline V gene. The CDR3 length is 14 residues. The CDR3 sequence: CASSLPSTRTERYF. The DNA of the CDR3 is TGTGCCAGCTCACTTCCGTCGACAAGAACCGAGCGTTACTTC.

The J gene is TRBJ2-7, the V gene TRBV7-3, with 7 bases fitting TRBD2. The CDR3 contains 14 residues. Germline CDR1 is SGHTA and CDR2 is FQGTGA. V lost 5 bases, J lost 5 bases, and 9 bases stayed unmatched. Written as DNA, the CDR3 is TGTGCCAGCAGCGTAAGCGGGATCGGTAACGAGCAGTACTTC. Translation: CASSVSGIGNEQYF. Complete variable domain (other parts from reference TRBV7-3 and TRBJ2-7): GAGVSQTPSNKVTEKGKYVELRCDPISGHTALYWYRQSLGQGPEFLIYFQGTGAADDSGLPNDRFFAVRPEGSVSTLKIQRTERGDSAVYLCASSVSGIGNEQYFGPGTRLTVT.

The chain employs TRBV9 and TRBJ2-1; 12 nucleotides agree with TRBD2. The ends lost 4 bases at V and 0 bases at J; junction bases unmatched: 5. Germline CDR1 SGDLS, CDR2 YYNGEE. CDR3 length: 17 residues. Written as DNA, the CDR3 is TGTGCCAGCAGCTTAGGACTAGCGGGGATCTCCTACAATGAGCAGTTCTTC. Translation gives CASSLGLAGISYNEQFF.

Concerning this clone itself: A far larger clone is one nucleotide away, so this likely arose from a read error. This CDR3 is CAWSSTGREIITDTQYF. The CDR3 coding sequence is TGTGCCTGGAGTAGCACGGGAAGAGAGATAATCACAGATACGCAGTATTTT. The J gene is TRBJ2-3, the V gene TRBV30, with a possible D match to TRBD2 (5 bases). V gave up 2 bases and J gave up 2 bases, with 20 bases separating them. The CDR3 loop spans 17 amino acids. Germline assignment: CDR1 GTSNPN and CDR2 SVGIG (reference sequence).

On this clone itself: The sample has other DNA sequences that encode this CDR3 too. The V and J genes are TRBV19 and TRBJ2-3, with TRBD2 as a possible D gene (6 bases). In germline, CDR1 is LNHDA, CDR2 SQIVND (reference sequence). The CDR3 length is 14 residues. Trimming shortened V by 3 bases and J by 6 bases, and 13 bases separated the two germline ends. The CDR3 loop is CASSIPGLSDTQYF. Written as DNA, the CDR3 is TGTGCCAGTAGTATCCCGGGACTTTCGGATACGCAGTATTTT.

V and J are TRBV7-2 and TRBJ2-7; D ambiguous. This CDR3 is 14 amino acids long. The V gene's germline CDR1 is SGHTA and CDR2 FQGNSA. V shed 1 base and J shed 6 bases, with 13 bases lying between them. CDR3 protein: CASSLGGSLVEQYF. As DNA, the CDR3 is TGTGCCAGCAGCTTAGGCGGTAGCCTTGTCGAGCAGTACTTC.

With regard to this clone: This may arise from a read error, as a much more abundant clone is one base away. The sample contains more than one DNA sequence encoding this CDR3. CDR3 loop: CASSPLLVGQETQYF. The CDR3 DNA sequence: TGTGCCAGTAGTCCTCTCCTGGTCGGCCAAGAGACCCAGTACTTC. The gene calls are TRBV19 and TRBJ2-5; unclear D gene. There are 15 residues in the CDR3. Germline values: CDR1 LNHDA, CDR2 SQIVND (reference sequence). The V and J ends lost 5 bases and 1 base respectively, with 14 bases between them.

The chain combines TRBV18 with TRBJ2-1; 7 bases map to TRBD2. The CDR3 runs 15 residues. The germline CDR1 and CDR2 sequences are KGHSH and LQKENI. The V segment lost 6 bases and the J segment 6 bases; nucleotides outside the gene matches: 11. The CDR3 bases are TGTGCCAGCTCCCAGACCCCGCGGGGGACCAATGAGCAGTTCTTC. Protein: CASSQTPRGTNEQFF.

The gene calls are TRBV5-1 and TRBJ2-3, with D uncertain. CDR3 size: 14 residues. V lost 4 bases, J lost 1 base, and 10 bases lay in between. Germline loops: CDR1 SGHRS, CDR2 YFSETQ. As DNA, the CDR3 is TGCGCCAGCAGCATCGGTGTTGGCACAGATACGCAGTATTTT. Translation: CASSIGVGTDTQYF.